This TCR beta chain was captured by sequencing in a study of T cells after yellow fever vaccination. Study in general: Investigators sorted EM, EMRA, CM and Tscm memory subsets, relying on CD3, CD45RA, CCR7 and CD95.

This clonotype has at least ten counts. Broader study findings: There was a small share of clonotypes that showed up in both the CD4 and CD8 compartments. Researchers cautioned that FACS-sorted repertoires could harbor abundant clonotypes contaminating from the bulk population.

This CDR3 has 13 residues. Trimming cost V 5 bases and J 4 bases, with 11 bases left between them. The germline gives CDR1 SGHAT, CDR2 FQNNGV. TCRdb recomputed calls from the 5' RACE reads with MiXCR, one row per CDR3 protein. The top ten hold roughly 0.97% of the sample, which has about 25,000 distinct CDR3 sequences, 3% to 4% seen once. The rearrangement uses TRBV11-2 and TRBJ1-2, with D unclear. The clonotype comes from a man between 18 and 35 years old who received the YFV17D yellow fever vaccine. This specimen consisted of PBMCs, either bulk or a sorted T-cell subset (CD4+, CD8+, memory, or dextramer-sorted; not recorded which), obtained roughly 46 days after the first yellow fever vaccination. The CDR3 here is CASSRGRSYGYTF. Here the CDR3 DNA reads TGTGCCAGCAGCCGAGGACGGTCCTATGGCTACACCTTC.